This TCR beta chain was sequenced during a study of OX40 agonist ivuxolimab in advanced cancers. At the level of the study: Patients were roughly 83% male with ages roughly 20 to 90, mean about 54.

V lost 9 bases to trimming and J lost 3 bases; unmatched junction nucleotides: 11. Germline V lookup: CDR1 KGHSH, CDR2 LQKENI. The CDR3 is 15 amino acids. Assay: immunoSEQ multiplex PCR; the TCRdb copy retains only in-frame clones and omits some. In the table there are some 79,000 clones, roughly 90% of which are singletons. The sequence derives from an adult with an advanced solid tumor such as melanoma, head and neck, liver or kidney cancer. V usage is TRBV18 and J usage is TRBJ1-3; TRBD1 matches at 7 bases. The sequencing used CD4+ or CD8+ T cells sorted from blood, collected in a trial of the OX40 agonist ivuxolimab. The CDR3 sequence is CASTPTGASGNTIYF. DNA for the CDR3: TGTGCCAGTACTCCCACAGGGGCGAGTGGAAACACCATATATTTT.